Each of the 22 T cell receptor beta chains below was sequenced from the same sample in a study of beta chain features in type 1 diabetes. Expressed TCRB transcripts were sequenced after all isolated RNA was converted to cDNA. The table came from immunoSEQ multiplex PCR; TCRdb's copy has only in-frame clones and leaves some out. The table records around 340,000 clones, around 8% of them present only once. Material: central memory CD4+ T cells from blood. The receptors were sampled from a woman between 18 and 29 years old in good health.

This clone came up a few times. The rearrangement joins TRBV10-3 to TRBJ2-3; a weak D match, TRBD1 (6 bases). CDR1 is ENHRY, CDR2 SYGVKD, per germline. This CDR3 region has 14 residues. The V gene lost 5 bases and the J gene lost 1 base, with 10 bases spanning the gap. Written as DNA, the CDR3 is TGTGCCATCAGTCAACAGGGTGGCACAGATACGCAGTATTTT. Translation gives CAISQQGGTDTQYF.

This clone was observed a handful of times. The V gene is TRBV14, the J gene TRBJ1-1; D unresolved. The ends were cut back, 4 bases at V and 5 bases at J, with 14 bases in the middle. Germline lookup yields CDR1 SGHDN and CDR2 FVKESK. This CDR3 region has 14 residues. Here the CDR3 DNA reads TGTGCCAGCAGCCTTATGGGAACCCTGACTGAAGCTTTCTTT. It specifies CASSLMGTLTEAFF.

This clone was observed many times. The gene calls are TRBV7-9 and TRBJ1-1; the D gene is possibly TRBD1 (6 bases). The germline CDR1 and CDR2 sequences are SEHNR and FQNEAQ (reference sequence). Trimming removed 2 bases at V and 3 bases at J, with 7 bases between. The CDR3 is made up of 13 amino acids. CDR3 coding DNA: TGTGCCAGCAGCTTAAGGGGGTACACTGAAGCTTTCTTT. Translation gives CASSLRGYTEAFF.

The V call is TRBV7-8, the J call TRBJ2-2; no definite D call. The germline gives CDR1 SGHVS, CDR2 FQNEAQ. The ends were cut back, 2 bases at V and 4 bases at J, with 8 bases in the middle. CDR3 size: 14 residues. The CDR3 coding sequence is TGTGCCAGCAGCTTAAGGCGCGTCACCGGGGAGCTGTTTTTT. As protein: CASSLRRVTGELFF. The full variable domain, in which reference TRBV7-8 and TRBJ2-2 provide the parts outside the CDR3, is GAGVSQSPRYKVAKRGQDVALRCDPISGHVSLFWYQQALGQGPEFLTYFQNEAQLDKSGLPSDRFFAERPEGSVSTLKIQRTQQEDSAVYLCASSLRRVTGELFFGEGSRLTVL.

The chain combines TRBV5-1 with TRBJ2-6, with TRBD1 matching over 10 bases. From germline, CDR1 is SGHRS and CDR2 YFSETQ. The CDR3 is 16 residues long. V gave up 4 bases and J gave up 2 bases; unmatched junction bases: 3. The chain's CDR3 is CASSVDRGAGANVLTF. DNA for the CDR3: TGCGCCAGCAGCGTGGACAGGGGGGCTGGGGCCAACGTCCTGACTTTC.

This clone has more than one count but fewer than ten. CDR3: CASSLAFGTRNTGELFF. The CDR3 coding sequence is TGTGCCAGCAGCTTAGCGTTTGGGACTAGGAACACCGGGGAGCTGTTTTTT. This chain joins TRBV11-1 and TRBJ2-2, with TRBD2 identical over 8 bases. The CDR3 contains 17 residues. Trimming removed 0 bases from V and 1 base from J; junction bases left unmatched: 4. Germline V CDR1 and CDR2: SGHAT, FQDESV (reference sequence).

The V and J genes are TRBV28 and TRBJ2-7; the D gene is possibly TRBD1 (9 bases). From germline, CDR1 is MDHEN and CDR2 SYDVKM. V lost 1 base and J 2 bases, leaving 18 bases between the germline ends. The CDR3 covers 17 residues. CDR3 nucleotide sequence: TGTGCCAGCAGTTTATTTTCGGGGGGGACAGGGACCTACGAGCAGTACTTC. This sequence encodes CASSLFSGGTGTYEQYF.

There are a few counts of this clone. The DNA of the CDR3 is TGTGCCAGCAGCTTAGGTGGAGTCAACACTGAAGCTTTCTTT. It is translated as CASSLGGVNTEAFF. J is TRBJ1-1 and V is TRBV7-2; D gene ambiguous. Germline loops: CDR1 SGHTA, CDR2 FQGNSA. CDR3 length: 14 residues. Trimming cost V 1 base and J 2 bases, with 8 bases left between them.

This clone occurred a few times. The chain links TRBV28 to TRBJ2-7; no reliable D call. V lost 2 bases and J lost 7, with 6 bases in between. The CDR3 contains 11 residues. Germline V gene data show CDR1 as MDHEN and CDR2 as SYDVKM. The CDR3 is CASSLQREQYF. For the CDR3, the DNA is TGTGCCAGCAGTTTACAGAGGGAGCAGTACTTC.

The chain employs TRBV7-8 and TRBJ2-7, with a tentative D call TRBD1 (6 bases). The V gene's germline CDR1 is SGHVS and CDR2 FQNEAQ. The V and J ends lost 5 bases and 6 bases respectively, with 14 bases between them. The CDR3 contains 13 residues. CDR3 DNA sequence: TGTGCCAGCAGCGCCGACAGGTCCGGCGAGCAGTACTTC. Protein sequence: CASSADRSGEQYF.

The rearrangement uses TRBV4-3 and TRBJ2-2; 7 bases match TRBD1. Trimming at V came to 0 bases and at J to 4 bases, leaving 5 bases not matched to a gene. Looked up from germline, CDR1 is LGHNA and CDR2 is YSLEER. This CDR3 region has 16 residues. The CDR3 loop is CASSQEPTGSTGELFF. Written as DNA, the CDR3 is TGCGCCAGCAGCCAAGAACCGACAGGGTCCACCGGGGAGCTGTTTTTT.

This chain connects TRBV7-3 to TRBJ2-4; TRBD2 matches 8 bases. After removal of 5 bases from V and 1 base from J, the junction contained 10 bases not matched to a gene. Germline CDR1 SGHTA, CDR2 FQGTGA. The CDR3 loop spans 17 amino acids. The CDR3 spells CASSPSGGGRAKNIQYF. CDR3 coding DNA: TGTGCCAGCAGCCCCAGTGGCGGCGGGAGGGCCAAAAACATTCAGTACTTC.

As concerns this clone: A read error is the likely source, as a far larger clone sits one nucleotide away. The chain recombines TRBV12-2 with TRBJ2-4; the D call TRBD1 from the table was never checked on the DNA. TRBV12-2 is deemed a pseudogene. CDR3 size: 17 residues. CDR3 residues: CASRPYRTGGAGNIQYF. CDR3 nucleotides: TGTGCAAGTCGCCCTTACCGTACAGGGGGCGCAGGAAACATTCAGTACTTC.

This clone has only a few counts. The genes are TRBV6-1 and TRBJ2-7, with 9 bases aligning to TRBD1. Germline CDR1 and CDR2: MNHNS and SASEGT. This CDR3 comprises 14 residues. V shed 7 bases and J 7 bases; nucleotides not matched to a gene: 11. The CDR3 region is CASTRGGTGNEQYF. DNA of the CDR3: TGTGCCAGCACCCGAGGGGGGACAGGGAATGAGCAGTACTTC.

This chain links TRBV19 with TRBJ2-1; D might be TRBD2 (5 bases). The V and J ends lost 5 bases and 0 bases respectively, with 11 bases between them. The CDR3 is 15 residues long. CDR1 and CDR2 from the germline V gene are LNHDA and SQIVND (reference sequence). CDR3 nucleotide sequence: TGTGCCAGTAGTTGGGAGCCCCGCTCCTACAATGAGCAGTTCTTC. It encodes CASSWEPRSYNEQFF.

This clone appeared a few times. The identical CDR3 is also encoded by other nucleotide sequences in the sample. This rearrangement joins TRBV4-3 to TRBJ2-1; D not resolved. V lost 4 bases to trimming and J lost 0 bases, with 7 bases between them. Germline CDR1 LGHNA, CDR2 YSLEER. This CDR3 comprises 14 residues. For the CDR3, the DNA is TGCGCCAGCAGCCTGAGCGCCTCCTACAATGAGCAGTTCTTC. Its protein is CASSLSASYNEQFF.

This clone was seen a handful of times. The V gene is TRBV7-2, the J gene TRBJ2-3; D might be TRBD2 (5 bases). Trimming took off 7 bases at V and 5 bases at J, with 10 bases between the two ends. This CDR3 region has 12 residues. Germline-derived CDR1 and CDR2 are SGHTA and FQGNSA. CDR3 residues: CASNRAGDTQYF. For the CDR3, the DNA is TGTGCCAGCAACCGGGCGGGAGATACGCAGTATTTT.

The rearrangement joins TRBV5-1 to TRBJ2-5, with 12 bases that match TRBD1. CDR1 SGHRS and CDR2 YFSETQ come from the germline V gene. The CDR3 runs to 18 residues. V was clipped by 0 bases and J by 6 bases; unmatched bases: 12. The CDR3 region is CASSLGVLGQGAIKTQYF. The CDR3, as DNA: TGCGCCAGCAGCTTGGGAGTGTTGGGACAGGGGGCGATTAAGACCCAGTACTTC.

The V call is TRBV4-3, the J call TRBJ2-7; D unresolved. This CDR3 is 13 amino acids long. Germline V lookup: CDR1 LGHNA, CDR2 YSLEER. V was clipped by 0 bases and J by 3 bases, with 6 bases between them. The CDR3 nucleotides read TGCGCCAGCAGCCAAGATTTAAACTACGAGCAGTACTTC. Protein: CASSQDLNYEQYF.

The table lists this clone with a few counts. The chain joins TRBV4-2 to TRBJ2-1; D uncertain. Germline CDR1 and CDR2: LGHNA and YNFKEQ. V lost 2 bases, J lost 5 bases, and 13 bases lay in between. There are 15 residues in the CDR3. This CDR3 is CASSQTSGVNNEQFF. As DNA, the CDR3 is TGTGCCAGCAGCCAAACGTCGGGCGTCAACAATGAGCAGTTCTTC.

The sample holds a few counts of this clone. The CDR3 region is CASSENGAYEQYF. CDR3 DNA: TGCGCCAGCAGTGAGAACGGCGCCTACGAGCAGTACTTC. This chain connects TRBV10-1 to TRBJ2-7; unclear D gene. The CDR3 has 13 residues. Trimming took 2 bases from V and 2 from J, leaving 7 bases between them. The germline gives CDR1 WNHNN, CDR2 SYGVQD (reference sequence).

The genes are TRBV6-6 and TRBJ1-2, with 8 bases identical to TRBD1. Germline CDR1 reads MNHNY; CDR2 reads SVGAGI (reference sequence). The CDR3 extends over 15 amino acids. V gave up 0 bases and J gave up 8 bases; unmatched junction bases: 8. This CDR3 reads CASSYSSRTGRGYTF. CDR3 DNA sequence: TGTGCCAGCAGTTACTCGAGCAGGACAGGGCGAGGCTACACCTTC.